The TCR beta chain described here comes from a study of blood T cell repertoires in COVID-19. Across the whole study: The analysed material was cDNA or gDNA that came from T cells, B-cell-depleted T cells, or PBMCs.

Authors' methods: The authors estimated nucleated cell counts from reference gene primer amplification. Repertoires were generated with immunoSEQ multiplex PCR, while TCRdb's copy carries only in-frame clones and drops some. D and trimming come from the DNA, and the V and J calls and clone size come from that table. This table has about 66,000 clones, around 82% appearing once. This clone appeared once. What was sequenced was peripheral blood. This TCR came from a man in his 60s with acute or convalescent COVID-19.

The CDR3, as DNA: TGTGCCAGCAGTAACGGACGGAGGAATAATTCACCCCTCCACTTT. Translating it yields CASSNGRRNNSPLHF. The chain recombines TRBV27 with TRBJ1-6; the D is unclear. Germline CDR1 MNHEY, CDR2 SMNVEV (reference sequence). V dropped 5 bases and J dropped 5 bases, with 13 bases sitting between them. There are 15 residues in the CDR3.